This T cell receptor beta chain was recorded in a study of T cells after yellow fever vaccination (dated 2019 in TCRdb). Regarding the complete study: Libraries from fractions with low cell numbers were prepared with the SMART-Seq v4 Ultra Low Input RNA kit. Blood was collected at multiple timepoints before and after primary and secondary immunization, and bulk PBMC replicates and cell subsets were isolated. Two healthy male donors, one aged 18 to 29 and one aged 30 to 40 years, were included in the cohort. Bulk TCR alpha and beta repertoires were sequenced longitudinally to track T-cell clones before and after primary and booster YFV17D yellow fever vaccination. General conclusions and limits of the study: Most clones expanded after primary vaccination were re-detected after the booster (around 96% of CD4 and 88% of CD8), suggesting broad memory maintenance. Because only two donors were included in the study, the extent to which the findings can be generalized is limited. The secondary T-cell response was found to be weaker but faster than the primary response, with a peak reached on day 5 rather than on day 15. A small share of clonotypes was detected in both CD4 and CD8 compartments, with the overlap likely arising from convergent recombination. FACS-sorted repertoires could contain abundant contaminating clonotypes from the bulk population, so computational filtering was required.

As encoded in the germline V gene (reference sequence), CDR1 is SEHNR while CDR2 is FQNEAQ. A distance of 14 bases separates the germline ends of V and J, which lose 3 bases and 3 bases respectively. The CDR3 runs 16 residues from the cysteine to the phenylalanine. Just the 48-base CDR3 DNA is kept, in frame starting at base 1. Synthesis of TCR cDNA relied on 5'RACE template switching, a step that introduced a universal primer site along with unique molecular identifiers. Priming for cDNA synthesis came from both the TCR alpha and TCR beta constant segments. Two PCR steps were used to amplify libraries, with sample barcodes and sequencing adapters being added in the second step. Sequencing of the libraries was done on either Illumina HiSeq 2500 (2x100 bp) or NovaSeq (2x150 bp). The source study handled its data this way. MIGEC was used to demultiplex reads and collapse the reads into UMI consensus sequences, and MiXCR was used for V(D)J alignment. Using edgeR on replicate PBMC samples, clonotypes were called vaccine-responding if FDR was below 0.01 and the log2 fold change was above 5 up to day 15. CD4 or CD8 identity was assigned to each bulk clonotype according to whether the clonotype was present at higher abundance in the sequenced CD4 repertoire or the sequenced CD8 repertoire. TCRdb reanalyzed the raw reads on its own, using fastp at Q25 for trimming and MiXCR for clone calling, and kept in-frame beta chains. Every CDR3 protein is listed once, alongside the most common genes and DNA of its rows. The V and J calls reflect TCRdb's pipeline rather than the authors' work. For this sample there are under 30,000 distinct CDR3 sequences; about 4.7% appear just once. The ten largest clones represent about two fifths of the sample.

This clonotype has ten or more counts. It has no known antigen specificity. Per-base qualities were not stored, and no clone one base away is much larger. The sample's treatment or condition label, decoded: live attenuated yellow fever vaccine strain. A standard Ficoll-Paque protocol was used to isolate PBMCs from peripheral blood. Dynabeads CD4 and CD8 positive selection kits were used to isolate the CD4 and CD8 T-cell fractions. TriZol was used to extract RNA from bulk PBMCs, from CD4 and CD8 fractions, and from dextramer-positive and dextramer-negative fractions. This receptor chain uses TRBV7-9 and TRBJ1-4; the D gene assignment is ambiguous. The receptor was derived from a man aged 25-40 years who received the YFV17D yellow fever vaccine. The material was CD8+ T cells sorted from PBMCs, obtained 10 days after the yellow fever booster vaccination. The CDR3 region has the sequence CASSFLRRQANEKLFF. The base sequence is TGTGCCAGCAGCTTCCTTAGACGGCAGGCTAATGAAAAACTGTTTTTT.